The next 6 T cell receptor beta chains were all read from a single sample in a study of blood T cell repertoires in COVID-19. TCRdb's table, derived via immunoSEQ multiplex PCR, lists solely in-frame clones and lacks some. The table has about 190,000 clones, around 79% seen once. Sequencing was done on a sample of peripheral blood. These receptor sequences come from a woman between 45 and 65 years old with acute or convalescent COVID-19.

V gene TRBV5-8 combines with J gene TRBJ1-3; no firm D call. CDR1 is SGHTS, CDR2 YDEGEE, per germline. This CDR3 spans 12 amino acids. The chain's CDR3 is CFVGETGNTIYF. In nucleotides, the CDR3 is TGTTTCGTAGGAGAAACTGGAAACACCATATATTTT. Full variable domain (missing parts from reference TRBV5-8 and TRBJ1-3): EAGVTQSPTHLIKTRGQQATLRCSPISGHTSVYWYQQALGLGLQFLLWYDEGEERNRGNFPPRFSGRQFPNYSSELNVNALELEDSALYLCFVGETGNTIYFGEGSWLTVV.

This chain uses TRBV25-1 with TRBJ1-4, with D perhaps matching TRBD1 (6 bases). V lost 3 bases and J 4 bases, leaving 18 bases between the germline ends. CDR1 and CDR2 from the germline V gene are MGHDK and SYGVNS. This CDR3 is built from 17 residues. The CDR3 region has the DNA TGTGCCAGCAGTGAGATGAGGGGGGGGATCTTTAATGAAAAACTGTTTTTT. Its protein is CASSEMRGGIFNEKLFF.

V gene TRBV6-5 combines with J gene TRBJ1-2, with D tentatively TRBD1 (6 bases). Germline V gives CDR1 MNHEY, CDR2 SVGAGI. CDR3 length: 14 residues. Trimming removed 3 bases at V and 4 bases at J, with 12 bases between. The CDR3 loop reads CASSYTRTAYGYTF. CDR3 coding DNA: TGTGCCAGCAGTTATACGCGGACAGCCTATGGCTACACCTTC.

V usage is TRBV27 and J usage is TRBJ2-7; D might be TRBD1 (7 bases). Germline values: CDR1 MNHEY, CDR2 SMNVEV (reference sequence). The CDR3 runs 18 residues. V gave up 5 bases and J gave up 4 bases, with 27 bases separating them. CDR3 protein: CASSTGVIRRGQGYEQYF. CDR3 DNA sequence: TGTGCCAGCAGTACAGGGGTTATACGGCGGGGTCAAGGATACGAGCAGTACTTC.

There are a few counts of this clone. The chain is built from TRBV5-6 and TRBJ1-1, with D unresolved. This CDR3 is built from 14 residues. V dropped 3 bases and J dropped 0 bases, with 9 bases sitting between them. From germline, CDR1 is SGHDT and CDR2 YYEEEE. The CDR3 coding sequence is TGTGCCAGCAGCTGGAGTTACATGAACACTGAAGCTTTCTTT. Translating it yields CASSWSYMNTEAFF. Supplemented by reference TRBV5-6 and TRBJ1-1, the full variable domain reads DAGVTQSPTHLIKTRGQQVTLRCSPKSGHDTVSWYQQALGQGPQFIFQYYEEEERQRGNFPDRFSGHQFPNYSSELNVNALLLGDSALYLCASSWSYMNTEAFFGQGTRLTVV.

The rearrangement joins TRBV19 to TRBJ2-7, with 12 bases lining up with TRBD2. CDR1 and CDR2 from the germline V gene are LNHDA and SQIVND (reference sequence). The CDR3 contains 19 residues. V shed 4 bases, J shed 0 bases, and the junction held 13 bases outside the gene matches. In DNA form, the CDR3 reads TGTGCCAGTAGTAGCAGAAGACTAGCGGGAGAGGGAGGCTCCTACGAGCAGTACTTC. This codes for CASSSRRLAGEGGSYEQYF.